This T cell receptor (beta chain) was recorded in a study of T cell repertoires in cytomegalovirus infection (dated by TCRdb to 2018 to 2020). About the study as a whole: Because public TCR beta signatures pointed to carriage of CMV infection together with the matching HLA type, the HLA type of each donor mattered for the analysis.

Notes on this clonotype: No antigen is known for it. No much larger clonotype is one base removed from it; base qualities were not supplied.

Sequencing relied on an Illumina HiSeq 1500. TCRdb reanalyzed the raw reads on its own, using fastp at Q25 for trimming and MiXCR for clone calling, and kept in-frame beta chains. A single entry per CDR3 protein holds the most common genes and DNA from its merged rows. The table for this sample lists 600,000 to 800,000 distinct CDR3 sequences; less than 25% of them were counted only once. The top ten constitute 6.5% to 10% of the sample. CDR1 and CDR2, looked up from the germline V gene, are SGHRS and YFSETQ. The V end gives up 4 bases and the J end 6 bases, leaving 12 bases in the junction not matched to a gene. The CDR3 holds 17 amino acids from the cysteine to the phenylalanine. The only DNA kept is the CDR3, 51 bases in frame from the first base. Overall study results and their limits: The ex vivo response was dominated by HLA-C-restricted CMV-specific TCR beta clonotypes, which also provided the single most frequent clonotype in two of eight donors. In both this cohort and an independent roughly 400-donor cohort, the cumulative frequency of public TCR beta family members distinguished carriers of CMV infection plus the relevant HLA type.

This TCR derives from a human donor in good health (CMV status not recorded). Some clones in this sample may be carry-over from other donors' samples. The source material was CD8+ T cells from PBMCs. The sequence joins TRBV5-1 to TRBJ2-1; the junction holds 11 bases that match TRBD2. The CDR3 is CASSPGVAGGLCNEQFF. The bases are TGCGCCAGCAGCCCCGGAGTAGCGGGGGGGCTATGCAATGAGCAGTTCTTC. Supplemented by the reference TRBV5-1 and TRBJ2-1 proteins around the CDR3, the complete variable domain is KAGVTQTPRYLIKTRGQQVTLSCSPISGHRSVSWYQQTPGQGLQFLFEYFSETQRNKGNFPGRFSGRQFSNSRSEMNVSTLELGDSALYLCASSPGVAGGLCNEQFFGPGTRLTVL.